The next 19 T cell receptor beta chains were all read from a single sample in a study of cytomegalovirus exposure and HLA in healthy donors (dated by TCRdb to about 2017). Library method: the immunoSEQ multiplex PCR assay. TCRdb took over this immuneACCESS table, retaining in-frame rearrangements with V and J assigned. Such tables are incomplete; in checked studies, under half of the missing clones stem from an unresolved V gene, and the remainder is unexplained. The sample includes around 110,000 clones, with about 87% observed a single time. Jointly, the top ten make up about 1.8% of the sample. The specimen sequenced was PBMCs. The receptors originated from a woman between 18 and 29 years old in good health and CMV-seropositive.

The chain carries TRBV6-1 and TRBJ2-7; 8 nucleotides line up with TRBD1. Germline CDR1 is MNHNS and CDR2 is SASEGT. V shed 2 bases and J 5 bases; nucleotides not matched to a gene: 5. The CDR3 totals 14 residues. The CDR3 nucleotides read TGTGCCAGCAGTGAACAGGGGGCCGCGGACGAGCAGTACGTC. It translates to CASSEQGAADEQYV.

This chain joins TRBV7-9 and TRBJ2-4, with D uncertain. Germline V gene lookup returns CDR1 SEHNR and CDR2 FQNEAQ (reference sequence). V was cut by 1 base and J by 5 bases, with 12 bases left in between. The CDR3 sequence is 15 residues long. This CDR3 is CASSLVVGFQNIQYF. The DNA for the CDR3 is TGTGCCAGCAGCTTAGTCGTCGGGTTCCAAAACATTCAGTACTTC. The variable domain in full, with the rest retrieved from reference TRBV7-9 and TRBJ2-4, is DTGVSQNPRHKITKRGQNVTFRCDPISEHNRLYWYRQTLGQGPEFLTYFQNEAQLEKSRLLSDRFSAERPKGSFSTLEIQRTEQGDSAMYLCASSLVVGFQNIQYFGAGTRLSVL.

V is TRBV14 and J is TRBJ2-7; TRBD1 matches at 10 bases. The J segment lost 3 bases and the V segment lost 4 bases, leaving 6 bases of the junction unmatched. The CDR3 covers 15 residues. Germline CDR1 is SGHDN and CDR2 is FVKESK. The CDR3 reads CASSPGTGVFYEQYF. The CDR3 DNA reads TGTGCCAGCAGCCCCGGGACAGGGGTCTTCTACGAGCAGTACTTC.

The CDR3, as DNA: TGTGCCAGCAGCGTTAAGGGGGCGAGCAATGAGCAGTTCTTC. Its protein product is CASSVKGASNEQFF. V is TRBV9 and J is TRBJ2-1; the match to TRBD1 covers 7 bases. The trim removed 2 bases at V and 6 bases at J, leaving 5 bases unmatched. The V gene's germline CDR1 is SGDLS and CDR2 YYNGEE. CDR3 size: 14 residues. Filled out from reference TRBV9 and TRBJ2-1, the complete variable domain reads DSGVTQTPKHLITATGQRVTLRCSPRSGDLSVYWYQQSLDQGLQFLIQYYNGEERAKGNILERFSAQQFPDLHSELNLSSLELGDSALYFCASSVKGASNEQFFGPGTRLTVL.

This clone was detected once. The chain combines TRBV11-2 with TRBJ1-4; TRBD1 might be the D (6 bases). This CDR3 has 13 amino acids. V lost 5 bases and J lost 5, with 9 bases in between. Germline V CDR1 and CDR2: SGHAT, FQNNGV. The CDR3 protein is CASSLTGNEKLFF. The CDR3 nucleotides are TGTGCCAGCAGCCTTACAGGGAATGAAAAACTGTTTTTT.

The rearrangement uses TRBV6-6 and TRBJ1-2; D gene unclear. The CDR3 contains 13 residues. The germline V gene has CDR1 MNHNY and CDR2 SVGAGI (reference sequence). The ends were cut back, 6 bases at V and 5 bases at J, with 13 bases in the middle. The CDR3 nucleotides are TGTGCCAGCAGGGAGACGGGGAGGTATGGCTACACCTTC. Its protein product is CASRETGRYGYTF.

The chain joins TRBV7-2 to TRBJ1-6, with D possibly matching TRBD1 (6 bases). The ends were cut back, 0 bases at V and 5 bases at J, with 8 bases in the middle. This CDR3 has 15 residues. Germline CDR1 and CDR2: SGHTA and FQGNSA. The DNA for the CDR3 is TGTGCCAGCAGCTTAGCCGGACAGCATAATTCACCCCTCCACTTT. This translates into CASSLAGQHNSPLHF.

The chain is built from TRBV11-2 and TRBJ2-3, with unresolved D. Trimming cost V 6 bases and J 5 bases, with 6 bases left between them. From germline, CDR1 is SGHAT and CDR2 FQNNGV. The CDR3 extends over 11 amino acids. The DNA for the CDR3 is TGTGCCAGCAGGGGCAGAGATACGCAGTATTTT. Its protein product is CASRGRDTQYF.

The CDR3 loop reads CASSPGTGLYGYTF. In DNA, the CDR3 is TGTGCCAGCAGCCCCGGGACAGGGCTGTATGGCTACACCTTC. The chain joins TRBV7-2 to TRBJ1-2, with 9 bases identical to TRBD1. The CDR3 is 14 residues long. J was trimmed by 5 bases and V by 5 bases; bases with no gene match: 6. Per the germline V gene, CDR1 is SGHTA and CDR2 is FQGNSA.

This clone was observed a single time. V usage is TRBV7-3 and J usage is TRBJ2-1; maybe TRBD1 (6 bases). Trimming removed 2 bases at V and 0 bases at J, with 11 bases between. Germline CDR1 SGHTA, CDR2 FQGTGA. The CDR3 is made up of 16 amino acids. CDR3 DNA sequence: TGTGCCAGCAGCTTATTGAGGGGGAGCTCCTACAATGAGCAGTTCTTC. It encodes CASSLLRGSSYNEQFF.

The V and J genes are TRBV12-5 and TRBJ2-1; 13 bases map to TRBD2. CDR1 LGHNT and CDR2 FRNRAP come from the germline V gene. The CDR3 is 17 residues long. The V and J ends lost 3 bases and 3 bases, in that order; junction bases with no gene match: 5. CDR3 DNA sequence: TGTGCTAGTGGTTTCGGGACTAGCGGGGCCCGCTACAATGAGCAGTTCTTC. It encodes CASGFGTSGARYNEQFF.

The V and J genes are TRBV4-1 and TRBJ2-2, with 9 bases matching TRBD2. The CDR3 is 16 amino acids. Germline-derived CDR1 and CDR2 are MGHRA and YSYEKL. The junction had 4 bases not matched to a gene; V was cut back by 1 base and J by 4 bases. The chain's CDR3 is CASSQGGGGATGELFF. The CDR3 DNA sequence: TGCGCCAGCAGCCAAGGGGGCGGGGGGGCCACCGGGGAGCTGTTTTTT.

The chain joins TRBV27 to TRBJ1-6; 8 bases fit TRBD1. The V segment lost 3 bases and the J segment 7 bases; nucleotides outside the gene matches: 2. Germline values: CDR1 MNHEY, CDR2 SMNVEV (reference sequence). This CDR3 is 14 amino acids long. The CDR3: CASSFWTGNSPLHF. The CDR3 DNA is TGTGCCAGCAGTTTTTGGACAGGGAATTCACCCCTCCACTTT.

The CDR3 is CASSTPVSGEHRETQYF. The CDR3, as DNA: TGTGCCAGTAGCACCCCGGTCAGCGGGGAGCATCGAGAGACCCAGTACTTC. This chain joins TRBV19 and TRBJ2-5; 7 bases are shared with TRBD2. Germline trimming cut 6 bases from V and 4 bases from J; bases unmatched to any gene: 17. The CDR3 sequence is 17 residues long. Germline V gene sequence: CDR1 LNHDA, CDR2 SQIVND (reference sequence).

The rearrangement uses TRBV11-3 and TRBJ2-7, with a possible D match to TRBD2 (6 bases). CDR3 length: 13 residues. Germline assignment: CDR1 SGHNT and CDR2 YENEEA. The ends were cut back, 5 bases at V and 3 bases at J, with 11 bases in the middle. The CDR3 DNA follows: TGTGCCAGCAGCCGCGTCGGGGGCTACGAGCAGTACTTC. Its translation: CASSRVGGYEQYF.

The chain joins TRBV9 to TRBJ2-1; TRBD2 matches 11 bases. The CDR3 spans 16 residues. Germline V gives CDR1 SGDLS, CDR2 YYNGEE. V trimming: 3 bases; J trimming: 8 bases; junction bases outside the gene matches: 10. The CDR3 nucleotides are TGTGCCAGCAGCGAACGCCCTAGCGGGGGGTTCGATGAGCAGTTCTTC. It codes for CASSERPSGGFDEQFF.

V usage is TRBV15 and J usage is TRBJ1-4; no clear D. Germline V CDR1 and CDR2: LNHNV, YYDKDF (reference sequence). This CDR3 spans 14 amino acids. The germline V and J ends were trimmed by 1 base and 4 bases, with 7 bases remaining between them. The CDR3 sequence: CATSRVVYNEKLFF. In DNA form, the CDR3 reads TGTGCCACCAGCAGAGTGGTCTATAATGAAAAACTGTTTTTT.

This chain joins TRBV11-2 and TRBJ1-2, with D maybe TRBD1 (6 bases). Germline CDR1 and CDR2: SGHAT and FQNNGV. Trimming left V 5 bases short and J 4 bases short, with 11 bases between. The CDR3 sequence is 13 residues long. The CDR3 reads CASSNTGIYGYTF. The CDR3 bases are TGTGCCAGCAGCAATACAGGGATCTATGGCTACACCTTC.

The V gene is TRBV6-1, the J gene TRBJ2-7; 7 positions match TRBD2. Germline CDR1 reads MNHNS; CDR2 reads SASEGT. The V and J ends lost 4 bases and 3 bases, in that order; junction bases with no gene match: 9. CDR3 length equals 15 residues. DNA for the CDR3: TGTGCCAGCAGTGCGGGAGGTGCGGGCAACTACGAGCAGTACTTC. This sequence encodes CASSAGGAGNYEQYF.